These 4 T cell receptor beta chains were all obtained from the same sample, sequenced in a study of blood T cell repertoires in COVID-19. Clones were sequenced by immunoSEQ multiplex PCR, and TCRdb holds only the in-frame ones, with some missing. The table records under 250,000 clones, around 80% of them present only once. Sequencing was performed on peripheral blood. Every receptor here comes from a woman in her sixties or seventies with acute or convalescent COVID-19.

The table lists this clone with a few counts. V gene TRBV7-2 combines with J gene TRBJ2-3, with TRBD2 matching 8 bases. CDR1 is SGHTA and CDR2 is FQGNSA in the germline V gene. This CDR3 is 15 amino acids long. V lost 5 bases and J lost 8; bases outside the gene matches: 12. CDR3 residues: CASSTQLVAGSTQYF. CDR3 DNA: TGTGCCAGCAGCACCCAGTTGGTAGCGGGGAGTACGCAGTATTTT.

The chain joins TRBV7-9 to TRBJ2-7, with TRBD1 matching 11 bases. Germline V CDR1 and CDR2: SEHNR, FQNEAQ (reference sequence). The CDR3 runs 15 residues. V lost 4 bases and J lost 4; bases outside the gene matches: 6. CDR3 coding DNA: TGTGCCAGCAGCTGGGGGGACAGGGGGAAATACGAGCAGTACTTC. It translates to CASSWGDRGKYEQYF.

This sequence joins TRBV9 and TRBJ2-6; D remains unclear. Deletions cut 0 bases from V and 0 bases from J, with 4 bases between. CDR1 is SGDLS and CDR2 is YYNGEE in the germline V gene. The CDR3 length is 15 residues. The CDR3 region is CASSVGSSGANVLTF. Written as DNA, the CDR3 is TGTGCCAGCAGCGTAGGGAGCTCTGGGGCCAACGTCCTGACTTTC.

The J gene is TRBJ2-7, the V gene TRBV12-3 or TRBV12-4; TRBD1 is a possible D gene (5 bases). The CDR3 is 13 amino acids. Trimming left V 4 bases short and J 5 bases short, with 12 bases between. The CDR3 DNA reads as TGTGCCAGCAGTTCAGGGCTTTACAACGAGCAGTACTTC. Translating gives CASSSGLYNEQYF.